The next 22 T cell receptor beta chains were all read from a single sample in a study of CD8 T cells in Susac syndrome. RNA was extracted with the RNeasy kit, and a quantity of 0.5 to 1 ug was reverse transcribed using random hexamers. TCRdb called the immunoSEQ multiplex PCR reads again in MiXCR, with one record for every CDR3 protein. The table shows about 120,000 distinct CDR3 sequences, with 85% to 95% occurring only once. Sequenced sample: CD4+ T cells from PBMCs. These receptors all come from a human donor with multiple sclerosis.

This clonotype was seen a single time. The chain carries TRBV19 and TRBJ1-2, with D unclear. Germline V gene lookup returns CDR1 LNHDA and CDR2 SQIVND (reference sequence). The germline V and J ends were trimmed by 5 bases and 8 bases, with 9 bases remaining between them. The CDR3 is made up of 11 amino acids. CDR3 DNA sequence: TGTGCCAGTAGTGGGGAGCGGGGCTACACCTTC. Protein product: CASSGERGYTF.

The chain couples TRBV9 to TRBJ1-4, with D uncertain. The germline V gene has CDR1 SGDLS and CDR2 YYNGEE. The CDR3 sequence is 12 residues long. Trimming took 2 bases from V and 8 from J, leaving 7 bases between them. CDR3 coding DNA: TGTGCCAGCAGCGTGTCCGGGGAAAAACTGTTTTTT. It specifies CASSVSGEKLFF.

The V call is TRBV5-1, the J call TRBJ2-3; TRBD1 agrees at 8 bases. The V and J ends lost 3 bases and 3 bases, in that order; junction bases with no gene match: 15. The CDR3 sequence is 18 residues long. Looked up from germline, CDR1 is SGHRS and CDR2 is YFSETQ. The CDR3 protein is CASSSRQGAFMRTDTQYF. CDR3 DNA sequence: TGCGCCAGCAGCTCACGGCAGGGGGCGTTCATGAGGACAGATACGCAGTATTTT. Based on the CDR3 plus reference TRBV5-1 and TRBJ2-3, the full variable domain is KAGVTQTPRYLIKTRGQQVTLSCSPISGHRSVSWYQQTPGQGLQFLFEYFSETQRNKGNFPGRFSGRQFSNSRSEMNVSTLELGDSALYLCASSSRQGAFMRTDTQYFGPGTRLTVL.

The chain has TRBV7-2 and TRBJ2-3; a possible D gene is TRBD1 (6 bases). The CDR3 loop spans 19 amino acids. Germline V gene sequence: CDR1 SGHTA, CDR2 FQGNSA. Trimming removed 5 bases at V and 0 bases at J, with 24 bases between. CDR3 sequence reads: CASSPRWQGHPTSTDTQYF. The CDR3 DNA is TGTGCCAGCAGCCCAAGATGGCAGGGGCACCCTACTAGCACAGATACGCAGTATTTT. Full variable domain (rest looked up from reference TRBV7-2 and TRBJ2-3): GAGVSQSPSNKVTEKGKDVELRCDPISGHTALYWYRQSLGQGLEFLIYFQGNSAPDKSGLPSDRFSAERTGGSVSTLTIQRTQQEDSAVYLCASSPRWQGHPTSTDTQYFGPGTRLTVL.

The chain is built from TRBV18 and TRBJ2-3; D remains unclear. The V end was cut by 6 bases, the J end by 6 bases, with 13 bases between. The CDR3 is made up of 13 amino acids. CDR1 is KGHSH and CDR2 is LQKENI in the germline V gene. The CDR3 is CASSRGEADTQYF. In DNA form, the CDR3 reads TGTGCCAGCTCCCGTGGGGAAGCGGATACGCAGTATTTT.

The gene calls are TRBV7-6 and TRBJ1-2; TRBD1 aligns across 7 bases. The CDR3 totals 14 residues. V shed 5 bases, J shed 4 bases, and the junction held 7 bases outside the gene matches. Germline CDR1 and CDR2: SGHVS and FNYEAQ. The CDR3 spells CASSSDRAAYGYTF. CDR3 nucleotide sequence: TGTGCCAGCAGCAGCGACAGGGCTGCCTATGGCTACACCTTC.

The chain has TRBV6-2 or TRBV6-3 and TRBJ1-1; no firm D call. The CDR3 consists of 14 residues. The V and J ends lost 4 bases and 2 bases respectively, with 11 bases between them. Germline-derived CDR1 and CDR2 are MNHEY and SVGEGT. The CDR3: CASSWVGVNTEAFF. As DNA, the CDR3 is TGTGCCAGCAGTTGGGTCGGGGTAAACACTGAAGCTTTCTTT.

The gene calls are TRBV30 and TRBJ1-4; D might be TRBD1 (6 bases). Germline V gene data show CDR1 as GTSNPN and CDR2 as SVGIG (reference sequence). This CDR3 comprises 14 residues. Trimming pared 4 bases from V and 8 bases from J, leaving 17 bases between. The CDR3: CAWKHGDIGEKLFF. The DNA of the CDR3 is TGTGCCTGGAAACACGGGGACATCGGCGAAAAACTGTTTTTT.

The gene calls are TRBV6-5 and TRBJ1-5; D not certain. This CDR3 spans 13 amino acids. Germline lookup yields CDR1 MNHEY and CDR2 SVGAGI. V dropped 6 bases and J dropped 7 bases, with 13 bases sitting between them. The CDR3 sequence: CASRPPSGQPQHF. The CDR3 DNA is TGTGCCAGCAGACCCCCCTCGGGCCAGCCCCAGCATTTT.

The chain is built from TRBV5-4 and TRBJ2-3, with 7 bases matching TRBD1. V lost 7 bases and J lost 3; bases outside the gene matches: 11. The length of the CDR3 is 15 residues. Germline CDR1 and CDR2: SGHNT and YYREEE (reference sequence). The CDR3 DNA is TGTGCCAGCTGGAAGGACAGGCTGGGGACAGATACGCAGTATTTT. This translates into CASWKDRLGTDTQYF.

This chain joins TRBV3-1 and TRBJ2-7; 8 nucleotides agree with TRBD1. The CDR3 covers 15 residues. CDR1 LGHDT and CDR2 YNNKEL come from the germline V gene (reference sequence). V shed 2 bases and J 6 bases; nucleotides not matched to a gene: 9. CDR3 nucleotide sequence: TGTGCCAGCAGCCAAATTACCGGGACAGGCCCCGAGCAGTACTTC. Protein sequence: CASSQITGTGPEQYF.

This chain connects TRBV20-1 to TRBJ2-3; D not resolved. CDR3 length: 14 amino acids. From germline, CDR1 is DFQATT and CDR2 SNEGSKA (reference sequence). Trimming took off 6 bases at V and 0 bases at J, with 13 bases between the two ends. The CDR3 sequence: CSAPDGRSTDTQYF. Here the CDR3 DNA reads TGCAGTGCGCCCGATGGCAGGAGCACAGATACGCAGTATTTT.

The gene calls are TRBV10-3 and TRBJ1-3; no definite D call. This CDR3 spans 16 amino acids. Germline lookup yields CDR1 ENHRY and CDR2 SYGVKD. Trimming stripped 9 bases from V and 4 bases from J, with 22 bases between. CDR3 amino acids: CAISRLAALSGNTIYF. The CDR3 nucleotides are TGTGCCATTAGTCGTCTTGCGGCACTCTCCGGAAACACCATATATTTT.

The chain is built from TRBV20-1 and TRBJ1-1; possibly TRBD1 for D (5 bases). The germline V gene encodes CDR1 DFQATT and CDR2 SNEGSKA (reference sequence). The CDR3 is 15 amino acids. Trimming pared 6 bases from V and 5 bases from J, leaving 22 bases between. The CDR3 loop is CSAPGPSSTRTEAFF. The CDR3 DNA sequence: TGCAGTGCCCCGGGGCCCAGCTCCACGAGGACTGAAGCTTTCTTT.

V usage is TRBV5-5 and J usage is TRBJ2-1; a weak D match, TRBD1 (5 bases). The CDR3 extends over 14 amino acids. The V and J ends lost 6 bases and 0 bases respectively, with 10 bases between them. Germline CDR1 SGHKS, CDR2 YYEKEE (reference sequence). The CDR3 sequence is CASIGQSSYNEQFF. For the CDR3, the DNA is TGTGCCAGCATTGGACAAAGCTCCTACAATGAGCAGTTCTTC.

The chain is built from TRBV18 and TRBJ2-5; D is undetermined. This CDR3 has 14 residues. Per the germline V gene, CDR1 is KGHSH and CDR2 is LQKENI. Deletions cut 2 bases from V and 0 bases from J, with 7 bases between. The CDR3 is CASSPRQNQETQYF. The DNA for the CDR3 is TGTGCCAGCTCACCAAGGCAGAACCAAGAGACCCAGTACTTC.

The chain carries TRBV3-1 and TRBJ2-1; 8 bases agree with TRBD2. This CDR3 has 18 amino acids. Germline assignment: CDR1 LGHDT and CDR2 YNNKEL (reference sequence). With V trimmed by 4 bases and J by 3 bases, 14 bases remained unmatched. The CDR3: CASSPRRAAGERYNEQFF. The CDR3 nucleotides read TGTGCCAGCAGCCCCCGCAGAGCAGCGGGGGAGCGCTACAATGAGCAGTTCTTC.

The J gene is TRBJ1-2, the V gene TRBV2, with 8 nucleotides matching TRBD1. This CDR3 spans 14 amino acids. Germline CDR1 reads SNHLY; CDR2 reads FYNNEI. Trimming removed 6 bases from V and 6 bases from J; junction bases left unmatched: 9. CDR3 sequence: CASSLGQGADGYTF. In nucleotides, the CDR3 is TGTGCCAGCAGCCTCGGCCAGGGGGCTGATGGCTACACCTTC.

The rearrangement uses TRBV28 and TRBJ1-1; tentatively, D is TRBD1 (5 bases). CDR3 length: 15 amino acids. Germline CDR1 and CDR2: MDHEN and SYDVKM. V was trimmed by 2 bases and J by 6 bases, leaving 16 bases between them. The CDR3 DNA reads as TGTGCCAGCAGTTTAGGTGGGGGGAGTCCCCCTGAAGCTTTCTTT. Amino acids: CASSLGGGSPPEAFF.

The rearrangement joins TRBV2 to TRBJ2-4, with D possibly TRBD2 on 6 matching bases. The germline V and J ends were trimmed by 6 bases and 7 bases, with 22 bases remaining between them. The CDR3 is 16 amino acids. Germline CDR1 and CDR2: SNHLY and FYNNEI. DNA for the CDR3: TGTGCCAGCAGAACAAGGGACGGAGGGCTTGGCAACATTCAGTACTTC. Translating it yields CASRTRDGGLGNIQYF.

The V call is TRBV7-2, the J call TRBJ2-1, with D possibly matching TRBD1 (6 bases). CDR3 length: 13 residues. In germline, CDR1 is SGHTA, CDR2 FQGNSA. With 4 bases removed from V and 12 bases from J, the gap between germline ends came to 16 bases. The CDR3 reads CASSSQYRVGQFF. The CDR3 DNA sequence: TGTGCCAGCAGCTCCCAATACAGGGTGGGGCAGTTCTTC.

V usage is TRBV28 and J usage is TRBJ2-4; tentative D call: TRBD1 (6 bases). Between the trimmed V and J ends, which lost 4 bases and 5 bases, there was a span of 9 bases. Germline CDR1 and CDR2: MDHEN and SYDVKM. The CDR3 runs to 13 residues. The CDR3 nucleotides are TGTGCCAGCAGTTGGACAGCACAAAACATTCAGTACTTC. Translating it yields CASSWTAQNIQYF.